Given below is one TCR beta chain in context. The data were taken from a study of OX40 agonist ivuxolimab in advanced cancers. Produced via immunoSEQ multiplex PCR; TCRdb's table is partial and in-frame only. The sample contains some 17,000 clones, roughly 78% of which appear only once. The CDR3 contains 16 residues. The V gene's germline CDR1 is MGHDK and CDR2 SYGVNS. V lost 2 bases and J 2 bases, leaving 14 bases between the germline ends. The TCR was taken from an adult with an advanced solid tumor such as melanoma, head and neck, liver or kidney cancer. The chain has TRBV25-1 and TRBJ2-3; D is unresolved. The sequences come from CD4+ or CD8+ T cells sorted from blood, collected in a trial of the OX40 agonist ivuxolimab. CDR3 region: CASSETVARNTDTQYF. In DNA form, the CDR3 reads TGTGCCAGCAGTGAAACGGTGGCGCGGAACACAGATACGCAGTATTTT. The full variable domain, its missing parts supplied by reference TRBV25-1 and TRBJ2-3, is EADIYQTPRYLVIGTGKKITLECSQTMGHDKMYWYQQDPGMELHLIHYSYGVNSTEKGDLSSESTVSRIRTEHFPLTLESARPSHTSQYLCASSETVARNTDTQYFGPGTRLTVL.